The TCR beta chain described here comes from a study of T cell repertoires in cytomegalovirus infection. About the research overall: Public TCR beta signatures provided an indication of both CMV infection and a matching HLA type.

This clonotype has a handful of counts. Its antigen is unidentified. Study conclusions and caveats: The study identified carriers of CMV plus the relevant HLA from cumulative public TCR beta family frequency. HLA-C-restricted TCR beta clonotypes specific for CMV led the ex vivo response.

Germline loops: CDR1 SGHNT, CDR2 YENEEA. The V gene lost 5 bases and the J gene lost 0 bases, with 13 bases spanning the gap. CDR3 size: 15 residues. TCRdb processed the reads anew with MiXCR; each CDR3 protein has one entry. Among about 130,000 distinct CDR3 sequences listed, almost 9% were seen once. The genes are TRBV11-3 and TRBJ1-1, with a weak D call TRBD1 (5 bases). This receptor was obtained from a human donor in good health (CMV status not recorded). Some clones in this sample may be carry-over from other donors' samples. Sequencing was carried out using PBMCs. The CDR3 nucleotides are TGTGCCAGCAGCGAGAGTGGGACGGTGAACACTGAAGCTTTCTTT. Its protein product is CASSESGTVNTEAFF.